Listed below are T cell receptor beta chains from one sample, sequenced in a study of shared clonotypes between healthy human individuals. The protocol was immunoSEQ multiplex PCR, while the TCRdb copy is restricted to in-frame clones and leaves out a portion. Of some 1,100,000 clones in the sample, about 84% were seen once. The sequencing input was memory CD4+ T cells from PBMCs. These receptors were taken from a man between 18 and 35 years old in good health. Some clones in this sample may be carry-over from other donors' samples. Each CDR3 is given without its conserved first and last residue. The D gene is left open where the match is weak. The size of a clone is reported for some rows only, either as once, few or many, or as a class for expanded clones.

clone size	D gene	V gene	J gene	CDR3 protein
.	.	TRBV14	TRBJ1-2	ASSQDPGAGNYGYT
once	.	TRBV28	TRBJ1-1	ASSRYLGRMNTEAF
many	.	TRBV29-1	TRBJ2-3	SVIDGVTDTQY
.	.	TRBV15	TRBJ2-5	ATSNNRDETQY
.	TRBD2	TRBV5-1	TRBJ2-2	ASSPSGNTGELF
.	.	TRBV7-2	TRBJ1-5	ASSRTLDSNQPQH
.	.	TRBV11-3	TRBJ2-5	ASSPSDSRETQY
.	.	TRBV28	TRBJ2-1	ASKSVGTVWNEQF
.	TRBD1	TRBV28	TRBJ2-7	ASSRTGVSYEQY
.	.	TRBV4-2	TRBJ2-1	ASSQESVTYNEQF
.	TRBD2	TRBV2	TRBJ2-4	ASSRLARPNIQY
.	TRBD1	TRBV9	TRBJ2-7	ASSVEDRGTEQY
.	.	TRBV7-2	TRBJ1-1	ASSPNGIPTEAF
.	.	TRBV4-1	TRBJ1-6	ASSQEGISPLH
.	.	TRBV6-5	TRBJ1-5	AIRDRFNQPQH
.	TRBD1	TRBV9	TRBJ2-3	ASSVGRGARKTGGSENTQY
few	TRBD2	TRBV11-2	TRBJ2-3	ASSETSGTDTQY
.	.	TRBV28	TRBJ1-3	ASRGSAGNTIY
once	.	TRBV28	TRBJ2-1	ASSRDSYRDEQF
.	.	TRBV27	TRBJ2-3	ASSLSGVTDTQY
.	.	TRBV20-1	TRBJ2-3	SPHTQY
.	.	TRBV9	TRBJ1-4	ASSVAGRENEKLF
few	TRBD2	TRBV11-3	TRBJ2-5	ASSSEGLAGQETQY
.	TRBD1	TRBV28	TRBJ2-7	ASSSPWRGQGAGEQY
.	TRBD2	TRBV7-2	TRBJ2-7	ASSSRATSGSPYEQY
.	TRBD1	TRBV4-1	TRBJ1-4	ASRRTGLRLANEKLF
.	.	TRBV9	TRBJ2-1	ASSVGVYSYNEQF
once	TRBD2	TRBV5-1	TRBJ2-2	ASRDGRVGITGELF
few	TRBD2	TRBV2	TRBJ2-1	ASIRTSGAPEQF
.	.	TRBV9	TRBJ2-3	ASSVSGRGTDTQY
.	TRBD1	TRBV5-6	TRBJ2-1	ASSQLGGNGYNEQF
.	.	TRBV4-3	TRBJ2-1	ASSQTLTRASYNEQF
.	TRBD1	TRBV27	TRBJ1-2	ASSTRGTDKNT
few	.	TRBV11-1	TRBJ2-2	ASSSQENTGELF
.	.	TRBV15	TRBJ1-2	ATRPGANYGYT
.	.	TRBV19	TRBJ2-7	ASNRSGIRRYEQY
.	.	TRBV29-1	TRBJ2-3	SVEEGGGTDTQY
.	.	TRBV5-6	TRBJ2-5	ASSTGYTTETQY
.	TRBD2	TRBV5-1	TRBJ2-1	ASSSLAGLYNEQF
.	.	TRBV6-6	TRBJ2-5	ASLPSRAETQY
.	TRBD2	TRBV5-1	TRBJ2-3	ASLEASGSKDTQY
.	.	TRBV7-3	TRBJ2-2	ASSLTPTGELF
.	TRBD1	TRBV10-2	TRBJ2-6	ASSAPGQGTTGANVLT
once	.	TRBV13	TRBJ1-2	ASSLGRPSYGYT
few	TRBD1	TRBV28	TRBJ1-2	ASSGTAGYGYT
.	.	TRBV10-3	TRBJ2-5	AISPSRGERGVGQETQY